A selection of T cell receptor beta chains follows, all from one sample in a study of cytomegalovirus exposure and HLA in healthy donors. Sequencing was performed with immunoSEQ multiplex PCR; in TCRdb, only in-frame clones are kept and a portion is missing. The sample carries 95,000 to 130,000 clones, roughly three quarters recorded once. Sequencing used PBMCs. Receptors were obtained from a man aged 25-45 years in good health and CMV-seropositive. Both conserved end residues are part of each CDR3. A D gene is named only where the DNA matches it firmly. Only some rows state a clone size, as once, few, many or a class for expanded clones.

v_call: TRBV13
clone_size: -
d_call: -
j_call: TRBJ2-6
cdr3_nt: TGTGCCAGCAGCTTAAACACGGGGACTGGGGCCAACGTCCTGACTTTC
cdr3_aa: CASSLNTGTGANVLTF

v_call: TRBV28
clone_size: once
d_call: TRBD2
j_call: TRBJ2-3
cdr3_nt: TGTGCCAGCAGTTTATTTCCGGGAGGGCCGGATAGCACAGATACGCAGTATTTT
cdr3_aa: CASSLFPGGPDSTDTQYF

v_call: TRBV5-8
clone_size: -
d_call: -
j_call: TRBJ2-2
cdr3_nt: TGTGCCAGCAGCTTGGTTTCAGGGTTCTCCGGGGAGCTGTTTTTT
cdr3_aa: CASSLVSGFSGELFF

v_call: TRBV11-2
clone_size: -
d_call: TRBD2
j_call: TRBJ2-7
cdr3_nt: TGTGCCAGCAGCTTGCGGGGGATCGCCTACGAGCAGTACTTC
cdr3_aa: CASSLRGIAYEQYF

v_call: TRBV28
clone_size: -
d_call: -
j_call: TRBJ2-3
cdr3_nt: TGTGCCAGCAAGCGGTTAACTAGCACAGATACGCAGTATTTT
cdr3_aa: CASKRLTSTDTQYF

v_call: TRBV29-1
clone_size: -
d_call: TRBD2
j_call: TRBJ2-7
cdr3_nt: TGCAGCGTTGAAAGGGCGCTAGCGGGTATTTCCTACGAGCAGTACTTC
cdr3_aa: CSVERALAGISYEQYF

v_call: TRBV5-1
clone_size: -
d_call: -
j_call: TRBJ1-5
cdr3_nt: TGCGCCAGCAGCTTGGACAGTAGCAATCAGCCCCAGCATTTT
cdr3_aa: CASSLDSSNQPQHF

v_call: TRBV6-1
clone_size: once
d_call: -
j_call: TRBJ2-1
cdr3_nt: TGTGCCAGCAGTGATATCAGAGGCACCTTGGGTGAGCAGTTCTTC
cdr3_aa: CASSDIRGTLGEQFF

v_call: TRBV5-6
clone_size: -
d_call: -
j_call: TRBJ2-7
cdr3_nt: TGTGCCAGCAGCATATCGGGACACTACGAGCAGTACTTC
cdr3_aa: CASSISGHYEQYF

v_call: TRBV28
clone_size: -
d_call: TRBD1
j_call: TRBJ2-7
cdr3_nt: TGTGCCAGCAGTTTCGGGACAGGGGGTCCATACGAGCAGTACTTC
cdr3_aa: CASSFGTGGPYEQYF

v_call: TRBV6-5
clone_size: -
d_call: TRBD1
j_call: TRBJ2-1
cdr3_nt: TGTGCCAGCAGTTACTCTCAGGGGGTCCATGAGCAGTTCTTC
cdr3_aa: CASSYSQGVHEQFF

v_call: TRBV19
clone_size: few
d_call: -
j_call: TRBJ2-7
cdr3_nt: TGTGCCAGTAGTATAGGTCCGGACAGCTACGAGCAGTACTTC
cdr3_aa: CASSIGPDSYEQYF

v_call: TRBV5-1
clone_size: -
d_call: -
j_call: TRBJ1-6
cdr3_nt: TGCGCCAGCAGCGAGCAGGGGCCCTATAATTCACCCCTCCACTTT
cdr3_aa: CASSEQGPYNSPLHF

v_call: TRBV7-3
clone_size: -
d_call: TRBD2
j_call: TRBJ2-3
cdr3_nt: TGTGCCAGCAGCCTGGGACTAGCGGCTAGCACAGATACGCAGTATTTT
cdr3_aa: CASSLGLAASTDTQYF

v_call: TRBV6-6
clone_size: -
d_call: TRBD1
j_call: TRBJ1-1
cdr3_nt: TGTGCCAGCAGTTCCTACAGGGGACGCGCCGAAGCTTTCTTT
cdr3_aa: CASSSYRGRAEAFF

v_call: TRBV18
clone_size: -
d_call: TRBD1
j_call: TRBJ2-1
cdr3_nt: TGTGCCAGTCGAGACACAGGGGGCTTCTACAATGAGCAGTTCTTC
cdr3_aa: CASRDTGGFYNEQFF

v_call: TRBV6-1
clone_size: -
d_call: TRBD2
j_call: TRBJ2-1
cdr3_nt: TGTGCCAGCAGTTTCAGTACTAGCGGGGGCAATGAGCAGTTCTTC
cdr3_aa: CASSFSTSGGNEQFF

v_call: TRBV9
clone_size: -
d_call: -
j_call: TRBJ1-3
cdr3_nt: TGTGCCAGCAGCGTAGACAGGGTAGCCGGAAACACCATATATTTT
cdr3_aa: CASSVDRVAGNTIYF

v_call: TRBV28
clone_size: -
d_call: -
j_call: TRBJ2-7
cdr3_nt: TGTGCCAGCTCCGGAGCCCCCTACGAGCAGTACTTC
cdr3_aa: CASSGAPYEQYF

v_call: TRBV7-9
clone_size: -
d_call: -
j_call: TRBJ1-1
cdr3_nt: TGTGCCAGCAGCTTGGGAGAACCATTGAACACTGAAGCTTTCTTT
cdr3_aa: CASSLGEPLNTEAFF

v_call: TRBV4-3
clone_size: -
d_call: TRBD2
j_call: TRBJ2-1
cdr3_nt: TGCGCCAGCAGCCGACTAGCGGGGGGGGCAACCAACAATGAGCAGTTCTTC
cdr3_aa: CASSRLAGGATNNEQFF